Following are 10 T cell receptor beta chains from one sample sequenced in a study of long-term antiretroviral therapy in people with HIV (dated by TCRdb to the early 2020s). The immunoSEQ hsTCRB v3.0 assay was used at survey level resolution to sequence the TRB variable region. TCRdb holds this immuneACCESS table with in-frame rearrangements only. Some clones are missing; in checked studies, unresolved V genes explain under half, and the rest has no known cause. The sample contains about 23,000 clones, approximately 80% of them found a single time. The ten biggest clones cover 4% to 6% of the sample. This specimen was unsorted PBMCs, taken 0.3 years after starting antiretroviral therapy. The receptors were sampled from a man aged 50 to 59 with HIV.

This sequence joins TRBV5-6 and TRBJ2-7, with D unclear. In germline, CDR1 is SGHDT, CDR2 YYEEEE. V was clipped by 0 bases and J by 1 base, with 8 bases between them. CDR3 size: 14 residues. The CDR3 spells CASSLGPPSYEQYF. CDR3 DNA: TGTGCCAGCAGCTTGGGGCCGCCATCCTACGAGCAGTACTTC. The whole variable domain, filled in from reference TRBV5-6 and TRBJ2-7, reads DAGVTQSPTHLIKTRGQQVTLRCSPKSGHDTVSWYQQALGQGPQFIFQYYEEEERQRGNFPDRFSGHQFPNYSSELNVNALLLGDSALYLCASSLGPPSYEQYFGPGTRLTVT.

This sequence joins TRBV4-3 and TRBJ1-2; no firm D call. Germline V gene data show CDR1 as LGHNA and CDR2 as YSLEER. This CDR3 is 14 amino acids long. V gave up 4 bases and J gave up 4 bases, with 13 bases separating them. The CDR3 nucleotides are TGCGCCAGCAGCCCCCTTGAGCTGGGCTATGGCTACACCTTC. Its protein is CASSPLELGYGYTF.

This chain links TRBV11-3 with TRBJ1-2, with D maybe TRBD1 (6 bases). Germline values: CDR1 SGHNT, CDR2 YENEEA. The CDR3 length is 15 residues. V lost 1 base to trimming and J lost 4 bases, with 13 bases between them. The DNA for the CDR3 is TGTGCCAGCAGCTTAGGGGCAGGGGTGAGCTATGGCTACACCTTC. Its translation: CASSLGAGVSYGYTF.

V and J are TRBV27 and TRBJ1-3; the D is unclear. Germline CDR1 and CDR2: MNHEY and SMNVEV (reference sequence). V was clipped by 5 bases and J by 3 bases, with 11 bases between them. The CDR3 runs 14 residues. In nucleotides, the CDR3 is TGTGCCAGCAGTACGTATCGCTTTGGAAACACCATATATTTT. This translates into CASSTYRFGNTIYF.

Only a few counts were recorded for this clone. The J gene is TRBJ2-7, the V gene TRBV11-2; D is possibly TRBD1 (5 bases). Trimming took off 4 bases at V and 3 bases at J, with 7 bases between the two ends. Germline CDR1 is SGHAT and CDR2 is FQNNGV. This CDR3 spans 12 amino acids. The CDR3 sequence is CASSSDNYEQYF. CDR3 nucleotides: TGTGCCAGCAGCTCGGACAACTACGAGCAGTACTTC.

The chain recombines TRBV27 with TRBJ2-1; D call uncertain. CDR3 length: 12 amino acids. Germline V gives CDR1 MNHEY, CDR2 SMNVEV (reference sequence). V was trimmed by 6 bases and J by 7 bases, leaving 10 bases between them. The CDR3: CASSPTANEQFF. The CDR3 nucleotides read TGTGCCAGCAGCCCGACGGCAAATGAGCAGTTCTTC.

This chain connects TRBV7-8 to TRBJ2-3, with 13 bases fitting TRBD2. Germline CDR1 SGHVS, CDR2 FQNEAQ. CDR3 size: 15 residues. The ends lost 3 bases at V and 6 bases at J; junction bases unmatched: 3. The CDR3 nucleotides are TGTGCCAGCAGCTTCGGGACTAGCGGGGCTGATACGCAGTATTTT. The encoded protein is CASSFGTSGADTQYF.

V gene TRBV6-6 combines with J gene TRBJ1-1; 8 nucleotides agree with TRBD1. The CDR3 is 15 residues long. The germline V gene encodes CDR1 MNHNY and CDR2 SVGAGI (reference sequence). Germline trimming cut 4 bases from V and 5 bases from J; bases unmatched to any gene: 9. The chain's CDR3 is CASSFSDRGRTEAFF. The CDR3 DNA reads TGTGCCAGCAGTTTCTCTGACAGGGGAAGGACTGAAGCTTTCTTT.

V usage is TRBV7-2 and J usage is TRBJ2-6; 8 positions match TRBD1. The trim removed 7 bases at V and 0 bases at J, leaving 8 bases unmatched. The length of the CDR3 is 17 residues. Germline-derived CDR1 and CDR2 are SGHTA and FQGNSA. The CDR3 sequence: CASTSGTGASGANVLTF. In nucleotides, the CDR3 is TGTGCCAGCACCTCCGGGACAGGCGCCTCTGGGGCCAACGTCCTGACTTTC. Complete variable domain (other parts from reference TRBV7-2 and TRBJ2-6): GAGVSQSPSNKVTEKGKDVELRCDPISGHTALYWYRQSLGQGLEFLIYFQGNSAPDKSGLPSDRFSAERTGGSVSTLTIQRTQQEDSAVYLCASTSGTGASGANVLTFGAGSRLTVL.

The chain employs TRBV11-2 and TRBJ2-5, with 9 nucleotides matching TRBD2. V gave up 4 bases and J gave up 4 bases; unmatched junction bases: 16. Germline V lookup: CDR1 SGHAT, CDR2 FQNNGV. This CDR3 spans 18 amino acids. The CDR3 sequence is CASSSSEGLAGFRETQYF. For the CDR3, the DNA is TGTGCCAGCAGCTCTTCAGAGGGACTAGCTGGTTTCCGAGAGACCCAGTACTTC.